Below, 26 T cell receptor gamma chains from the same sample are listed, as sequenced in a study of intestinal T cells in coeliac disease. TRG repertoires were amplified with LymphoTrack primers from around 200 ng of biopsy DNA. TCRdb fed the multiplex PCR reads into CATT to redo clone calling. The repertoire holds some 810 gamma-chain clones, with about 40% as singletons. About 10 formalin-fixed paraffin-embedded scrolls, each 5 µm thick, supplied each case's genomic DNA. Source material: a duodenal biopsy. These receptors all stem from a human donor with celiac disease.

This clone has only a few counts. This sample also contains other DNA sequences that code for the same CDR3. J is TRGJP2 and V is TRGV2. The V segment lost 8 bases and the J segment 5 bases; nucleotides outside the gene matches: 14. Looked up from germline, CDR1 is EGSNGY and CDR2 is YDSYNSKV. The CDR3 loop spans 15 amino acids. The CDR3 DNA follows: TGTGCCACCTACGGCCACCCTACGAGTGATTGGATCAAGACGTTT. Amino acid sequence: CATYGHPTSDWIKTF.

This rearrangement joins TRGV3 to TRGJ1 or TRGJ2. The CDR3 runs 15 residues. Trimming took 0 bases from V and 3 from J; bases not matched to a gene: 8. Germline CDR1 VTNTFY, CDR2 YDVSTARD (reference sequence). The CDR3, as DNA: TGTGCCACCTGGGACAGGAAGAAAATTTATTATAAGAAACTCTTT. Amino acids: CATWDRKKIYYKKLF.

This clone came up a few times. It differs at one base from a far larger clone, so likely a read error. Other nucleotide sequences from this sample produce the same CDR3. This chain connects TRGV10 to TRGJP2. TRGV10 is an ORF, with its function uncertain. The CDR3 spans 13 residues. The DNA of the CDR3 is TGCGCTGCGTGGACTAGTAGTGATTGGATCAAGACGTTT. This codes for CAAWTSSDWIKTF.

Sample share makes this clone hyperexpanded. The same CDR3 is also encoded by other DNA sequences in this sample. The chain joins TRGV4 to TRGJ1 or TRGJ2. The CDR3 runs to 13 residues. Germline CDR1 reads EGSTGY; CDR2 reads YDSYTSSV. The J segment lost 7 bases and the V segment lost 0 bases, leaving 6 bases of the junction unmatched. The CDR3: CATWDGLWYKKLF. For the CDR3, the DNA is TGTGCCACCTGGGATGGGCTTTGGTATAAGAAACTCTTT.

The V call is TRGV9, the J call TRGJ1 or TRGJ2. The CDR3 totals 15 residues. After removal of 4 bases from V and 4 bases from J, the junction contained 13 bases not matched to a gene. The V gene's germline CDR1 is GITISATS and CDR2 ISYDGTV (reference sequence). CDR3 nucleotides: TGTGCCTTGTGGGAACAACACGCCGGATATTATAAGAAACTCTTT. This encodes CALWEQHAGYYKKLF.

By share, this clone counts as large (0.1 to 1%). CDR3 residues: CALWEVAGWFKIF. For the CDR3, the DNA is TGTGCCTTGTGGGAGGTGGCTGGTTGGTTCAAGATATTT. The V and J genes are TRGV9 and TRGJP1. The CDR3 extends over 13 amino acids. V lost 0 bases to trimming and J lost 6 bases; unmatched junction nucleotides: 1. Germline V lookup: CDR1 GITISATS, CDR2 ISYDGTV (reference sequence).

The CDR3 nucleotides are TGTGCTGCGTGGGTACTGGTTGGGTTCAAGATATTT. It specifies CAAWVLVGFKIF. The genes are TRGV10 and TRGJP1. TRGV10 is given ORF status, its function remaining uncertain. V was pared by 8 bases and J by 12 bases, with 10 bases of the junction left unmatched. This CDR3 contains 12 residues.

This clone was picked up a small number of times. This sequence joins TRGV3 and TRGJ1 or TRGJ2. Germline values: CDR1 VTNTFY, CDR2 YDVSTARD (reference sequence). The ends lost 0 bases at V and 1 base at J; junction bases unmatched: 3. This CDR3 comprises 14 residues. The CDR3 DNA follows: TGTGCCACCTGGGACAGGAGAAATTATTATAAGAAACTCTTT. Translated: CATWDRRNYYKKLF.

The V gene is TRGV10, the J gene TRGJ1 or TRGJ2. TRGV10 is known as an ORF, though its function is uncertain. V lost 8 bases and J lost 5; bases outside the gene matches: 1. CDR3 length: 10 residues. Here the CDR3 reads CAAWDYKKLF. DNA for the CDR3: TGTGCTGCGTGGGATTATAAGAAACTCTTT.

This chain connects TRGV2 to TRGJ1 or TRGJ2. CDR3 length: 14 amino acids. The germline CDR1 and CDR2 sequences are EGSNGY and YDSYNSKV. CDR3 sequence reads: CAPGTGGNYYKKLF. CDR3 DNA: TGTGCACCTGGGACGGGCGGGAATTATTATAAGAAACTCTTT.

This sequence joins TRGV3 and TRGJ1 or TRGJ2. The V gene end was trimmed by 10 bases and the J gene end by 13 bases; junction bases not matched to a gene: 22. Germline V gene lookup returns CDR1 VTNTFY and CDR2 YDVSTARD (reference sequence). This CDR3 is 13 amino acids long. As DNA, the CDR3 is TGTGCCACTGGGACAGGCCCAGAAGATAGAAAACTCTTT. Amino acids: CATGTGPEDRKLF.

By share, this clone counts as large (0.1 to 1%). V usage is TRGV3 and J usage is TRGJ1 or TRGJ2. The CDR3 extends over 15 amino acids. V shed 1 base and J 1 base; nucleotides not matched to a gene: 7. Germline values: CDR1 VTNTFY, CDR2 YDVSTARD (reference sequence). As DNA, the CDR3 is TGTGCCACCTGGGACAGCCCTCAAAATTATTATAAGAAACTCTTT. Translation: CATWDSPQNYYKKLF.

V and J are TRGV3 and TRGJP2. The V gene end was trimmed by 0 bases and the J gene end by 4 bases; junction bases not matched to a gene: 14. Germline V CDR1 and CDR2: VTNTFY, YDVSTARD (reference sequence). The CDR3 is 18 amino acids. This CDR3 is CATWDRPGFENSDWIKTF. The DNA of the CDR3 is TGTGCCACCTGGGACAGGCCGGGGTTTGAGAATAGTGATTGGATCAAGACGTTT.

The chain joins TRGV2 to TRGJP2. CDR3 length: 13 amino acids. Germline V gene data show CDR1 as EGSNGY and CDR2 as YDSYNSKV. The junction had 12 bases not matched to a gene; V was cut back by 0 bases and J by 17 bases. As DNA, the CDR3 is TGTGCCACCTGGGACGGGCCTTTTGGATCAAAGACGTTT. The encoded protein is CATWDGPFGSKTF.

This clone has a handful of counts. A far larger clone is one base from this, pointing to a likely read error. The same CDR3 arises from other DNA sequences in this sample as well. The chain uses TRGV8 and TRGJ1 or TRGJ2. The CDR3 runs 11 residues. CDR1 and CDR2 (germline): VENAVY, YDSYNSRV. The CDR3 sequence: CATWDRQKKLF. DNA for the CDR3: TGCGCCACCTGGGATAGGCAAAAGAAACTCTTT.

This clone has more than one count but fewer than ten. The amino acid sequence in TCRdb belongs to a much larger clone and departs from this DNA's translation at residue 8, likely a sequencing read error; the sequence shown is translated from the DNA. This chain connects TRGV9 to TRGJ1 or TRGJ2. CDR3 length: 17 residues. V shed 0 bases, J shed 2 bases, and the junction held 13 bases outside the gene matches. CDR1 and CDR2 from the germline V gene are GITISATS and ISYDGTV (reference sequence). As DNA, the CDR3 is TGTGCCTTGTGGGAGGTGCTGGGTTGTATAGATTATTATAAGAAACTCTTT. It yields the protein CALWEVLGCIDYYKKLF.

With respect to this clone: For this DNA, TCRdb reports the protein of a much larger clone, which diverges at residue 4, most likely from a read error; the protein presented here is translated directly from the DNA. The gene calls are TRGV11 and TRGJP1. TRGV11 is flagged as an ORF with uncertain function. This CDR3 is built from 15 residues. In nucleotides, the CDR3 is TGTGCCTGCCGGATTATGCATACCACTGGTTGGTTCAAGATATTT. This encodes CACRIMHTTGWFKIF.

This clone has a single count. The rearrangement links TRGV3 to TRGJ1 or TRGJ2. J gave up 3 bases and V 5 bases, and 7 bases lay outside the gene matches. Germline assignment: CDR1 VTNTFY and CDR2 YDVSTARD (reference sequence). The CDR3 consists of 13 residues. The CDR3 DNA is TGTGCCACCTGGGGACGGAGTTATTATAAGAAACTCTTT. It is translated as CATWGRSYYKKLF.

This clone occurred once. The V gene is TRGV2, the J gene TRGJP2. V trimming: 0 bases; J trimming: 3 bases; junction bases outside the gene matches: 4. This CDR3 region has 15 residues. Germline lookup yields CDR1 EGSNGY and CDR2 YDSYNSKV. This CDR3 reads CATWDGPGSDWIKTF. CDR3 DNA: TGTGCCACCTGGGACGGGCCGGGTAGTGATTGGATCAAGACGTTT.

This clone was seen only a few times. This likely stems from a read error, as it lies one base from a far larger clone. The sample contains more than one DNA sequence encoding this CDR3. The CDR3 spells CATWDGLWYKKLF. CDR3 DNA: TGTGCCACCTGGGATGGGCTTTGGTACAAGAAACTCTTT. The chain combines TRGV4 with TRGJ1 or TRGJ2. CDR1 and CDR2 from the germline V gene are EGSTGY and YDSYTSSV. V lost 0 bases to trimming and J lost 10 bases; unmatched junction nucleotides: 9. The CDR3 extends over 13 amino acids.

This clone was picked up a small number of times. As DNA, the CDR3 is TGTGCCACCTGGGACGGCCCCGATTATAAGAAACTCTTT. Protein: CATWDGPDYKKLF. J is TRGJ1 or TRGJ2 and V is TRGV4. The V segment lost 4 bases and the J segment 5 bases; nucleotides outside the gene matches: 8. There are 13 residues in the CDR3. Per the germline V gene, CDR1 is EGSTGY and CDR2 is YDSYTSSV.

The chain couples TRGV8 to TRGJ1 or TRGJ2. The junction had 6 bases not matched to a gene; V was cut back by 3 bases and J by 10 bases. The CDR3 runs to 11 residues. Germline CDR1 is VENAVY and CDR2 is YDSYNSRV. The DNA of the CDR3 is TGTGCCACCTGGGATGAGATAAAGAAACTCTTT. Encoded protein: CATWDEIKKLF.

The V gene is TRGV3, the J gene TRGJ1 or TRGJ2. The CDR3 extends over 14 amino acids. Germline loops: CDR1 VTNTFY, CDR2 YDVSTARD (reference sequence). The V segment lost 5 bases and the J segment 12 bases; nucleotides outside the gene matches: 19. DNA for the CDR3: TGTGCCACCTGGGGACAGGCTGGGGTGGGCGGGAAACTCTTT. It codes for CATWGQAGVGGKLF.

This rearrangement joins TRGV2 to TRGJP2. This CDR3 comprises 15 residues. CDR1 and CDR2 from the germline V gene are EGSNGY and YDSYNSKV. V lost 9 bases to trimming and J lost 6 bases; unmatched junction nucleotides: 16. The CDR3 nucleotides read TGTGCCACCCTGGGGATACGTAGGGGTGATTGGATCAAGACGTTT. The encoded protein is CATLGIRRGDWIKTF.

For this clone: TCRdb lists the protein of a much larger clone for this DNA, which differs at residue 9, so this is likely a read error; the protein given here is translated from the DNA itself. This rearrangement joins TRGV2 to TRGJ1 or TRGJ2. This CDR3 has 13 residues. Germline CDR1 EGSNGY, CDR2 YDSYNSKV. CDR3 nucleotides: TGTGCCACCTGGGACGAGAATTATTCTAAGAAACTCTTT. It yields the protein CATWDENYSKKLF.

This clone was detected a few times. The CDR3, as DNA: TGTGCCACCTGGGACGGGTCGGGTTATTATAAGAAACTCTTT. It specifies CATWDGSGYYKKLF. The gene calls are TRGV2 and TRGJ1 or TRGJ2. The length of the CDR3 is 14 residues. V was clipped by 0 bases and J by 3 bases; unmatched bases: 5. From germline, CDR1 is EGSNGY and CDR2 YDSYNSKV.